The 4 T cell receptor beta chains in this list originate from one sample, sequenced in a study of blood T cells in healthy people across ages. For the second PCR, which ran for about 7 to 11 cycles, a sample-barcoded 5' primer and a J-beta primer mix were used. TCRdb reprocessed the 5' RACE reads with MiXCR, giving one entry per CDR3 protein. The sample includes around 750,000 distinct CDR3 sequences, about 53% of them seen just once. Sample: blood. These receptors were collected from a man at least 80 years old in good health.

V gene TRBV15 combines with J gene TRBJ2-1, with D hard to call. This CDR3 region has 11 residues. Germline V gene data show CDR1 as LNHNV and CDR2 as YYDKDF (reference sequence). The germline V and J ends were trimmed by 7 bases and 7 bases, with 8 bases remaining between them. The CDR3 protein is CATNSPNEQFF. DNA of the CDR3: TGTGCCACCAACAGTCCTAATGAGCAGTTCTTC. Variable domain in full (rest from reference TRBV15 and TRBJ2-1): DAMVIQNPRYQVTQFGKPVTLSCSQTLNHNVMYWYQQKSSQAPKLLFHYYDKDFNNEADTPDNFQSRRPNTSFCFLDIRSPGLGDTAMYLCATNSPNEQFFGPGTRLTVL.

About this clonotype: The germline gene is not matched at one end of the junction; a read error may be the cause. V is TRBV13 and J is TRBJ2-6; a possible D gene is TRBD1 (5 bases). Germline CDR1 reads PRHDT; CDR2 reads FYEKMQ (reference sequence). This CDR3 comprises 16 residues. In DNA form, the CDR3 reads TGTGCCAGCAGCTTATTTGGGGCCTCTGGGACCAACGTCCTGACTTTC. Translating gives CASSLFGASGTNVLTF.

The V and J genes are TRBV29-1 and TRBJ2-7, with D possibly being TRBD1 (6 bases). The germline gives CDR1 SQVTM, CDR2 ANQGSEA. CDR3 length equals 11 residues. V was trimmed by 7 bases and J by 4 bases, leaving 11 bases between them. In DNA form, the CDR3 reads TGCAGCGCAAGCAGGGGTTACGAGCAGTACTTC. Its translation is CSASRGYEQYF.

This chain uses TRBV4-2 with TRBJ2-2; 9 bases fit TRBD2. Per the germline V gene, CDR1 is LGHNA and CDR2 is YNFKEQ. V was clipped by 11 bases and J by 1 base; unmatched bases: 5. CDR3 size: 14 residues. This CDR3 is CAGSTSGNTGELFF. CDR3 bases: TGTGCCGGCTCGACTAGCGGGAACACCGGGGAGCTGTTTTTT.